Below, 15 T cell receptor beta chains from the same sample are listed, as sequenced in a study of patients and donors after allogeneic stem cell transplantation. MiXCR was run by TCRdb on the RT-PCR reads, yielding one entry per CDR3 protein. The data show about 110,000 distinct CDR3 sequences, with 35% seen just once and 27% held by the top ten. The material sequenced was blood, either unsorted or a sorted T cell fraction (not recorded which). The receptors here all came from a human donor who was either an allogeneic HSCT recipient or a stem cell or donor lymphocyte infusion donor (not recorded which). It is not recorded whose cells these are; they may come from a transplant donor.

The gene calls are TRBV19 and TRBJ1-1; D gene uncertain. Germline lookup yields CDR1 LNHDA and CDR2 SQIVND (reference sequence). V lost 6 bases to trimming and J lost 1 base, with 9 bases between them. This CDR3 contains 13 residues. The CDR3 region is CASRRSGNTEAFF. The CDR3, as DNA: TGTGCCAGTAGGCGGTCAGGGAACACTGAAGCTTTCTTT.

This clonotype was detected only a few times. The chain recombines TRBV20-1 with TRBJ2-2; TRBD2 matches at 7 bases. There are 15 residues in the CDR3. The J segment lost 4 bases and the V segment lost 6 bases, leaving 11 bases of the junction unmatched. Germline CDR1 reads DFQATT; CDR2 reads SNEGSKA (reference sequence). The CDR3 is CSAPRRESVTGELFF. Here the CDR3 DNA reads TGCAGTGCCCCTAGGCGGGAGAGCGTCACCGGGGAGCTGTTTTTT.

V usage is TRBV5-6 and J usage is TRBJ1-4, with D possibly matching TRBD1 (6 bases). The CDR3 totals 15 residues. V gave up 2 bases and J gave up 8 bases, with 16 bases separating them. CDR1 is SGHDT, CDR2 YYEEEE, per germline. CDR3 sequence: CASSFSQGIWEKLFF. The DNA for the CDR3 is TGTGCCAGCAGCTTTTCGCAGGGGATTTGGGAAAAACTGTTTTTT.

In this sample, this clonotype turned up a few times. This chain uses TRBV29-1 with TRBJ1-2; D gene ambiguous. The germline V gene has CDR1 SQVTM and CDR2 ANQGSEA. V was trimmed by 0 bases and J by 4 bases, leaving 12 bases between them. This CDR3 region has 14 residues. CDR3 sequence (DNA): TGCAGCGTTGAAGATCGGGCCTGGTCCTATGGCTACACCTTC. Translating gives CSVEDRAWSYGYTF.

This chain links TRBV6-5 with TRBJ1-2, with D maybe TRBD1 (5 bases). CDR3 length: 14 residues. Trimming removed 10 bases from V and 7 bases from J, with 22 bases in between. Per the germline V gene, CDR1 is MNHEY and CDR2 is SVGAGI. The CDR3 here is CATRRRGGGSGYTF. The DNA for the CDR3 is TGTGCCACCAGAAGACGGGGCGGAGGGTCTGGCTACACCTTC.

This clonotype has at least ten counts. The chain is built from TRBV29-1 and TRBJ1-1, with unresolved D. The CDR3 covers 15 residues. Trimming shortened V by 5 bases and J by 0 bases, and 16 bases separated the two germline ends. Looked up from germline, CDR1 is SQVTM and CDR2 is ANQGSEA. The CDR3 coding sequence is TGCAGCGTTCCTCAGATTTCCCTCATGAACACTGAAGCTTTCTTT. It specifies CSVPQISLMNTEAFF.

This clonotype was seen a handful of times. The chain employs TRBV6-5 and TRBJ1-5; weak D call: TRBD1 (6 bases). V lost 4 bases, J lost 3 bases, and 13 bases lay in between. Per the germline V gene, CDR1 is MNHEY and CDR2 is SVGAGI. The CDR3 runs to 15 residues. CDR3 residues: CASSSYREFNQPQHF. The CDR3 nucleotides read TGTGCCAGCAGTTCTTACAGGGAATTCAATCAGCCCCAGCATTTT.

This chain connects TRBV15 to TRBJ1-1; 9 bases are shared with TRBD1. CDR1 is LNHNV and CDR2 is YYDKDF in the germline V gene (reference sequence). This CDR3 contains 14 residues. Trimming cost V 8 bases and J 4 bases; bases outside gene matches: 8. The CDR3 region is CATGDRAGGTEAFF. CDR3 in DNA: TGTGCCACCGGGGACAGGGCGGGCGGCACTGAAGCTTTCTTT.

This clonotype was detected a few times. The chain carries TRBV12-3 or TRBV12-4 and TRBJ1-1; D call uncertain. The CDR3 sequence is 16 residues long. Trimming took 2 bases from V and 1 from J, leaving 14 bases between them. The CDR3 is CASSLTGMEGNTEAFF. Here the CDR3 DNA reads TGTGCCAGCAGTTTAACGGGGATGGAGGGGAACACTGAAGCTTTCTTT.

This clonotype was seen only a few times. This chain joins TRBV20-1 and TRBJ1-5; D is possibly TRBD1 (6 bases). The length of the CDR3 is 14 residues. Germline values: CDR1 DFQATT, CDR2 SNEGSKA (reference sequence). Trimming removed 0 bases from V and 7 bases from J, with 13 bases in between. DNA for the CDR3: TGCAGTGCTAGAGATCGGGGGGCAGGACAGCCCCAGCATTTT. Translated, it gives CSARDRGAGQPQHF.

V and J are TRBV3-1 and TRBJ1-5; D perhaps matches TRBD1 (6 bases). V was shortened by 5 bases and J by 12 bases, with 14 bases between the two germline ends. From germline, CDR1 is LGHDT and CDR2 YNNKEL (reference sequence). The CDR3 totals 12 residues. CDR3 sequence (DNA): TGTGCCAGCAGCAGGGACGGGGGCGACCAGCATTTT. Protein product: CASSRDGGDQHF.

The V call is TRBV10-3, the J call TRBJ2-7, with no clear D. This CDR3 spans 11 amino acids. V was cut by 6 bases and J by 7 bases, with 10 bases left in between. From germline, CDR1 is ENHRY and CDR2 SYGVKD. The DNA of the CDR3 is TGTGCCATCAGAGGACCAAAAGAGCAGTACTTC. It translates to CAIRGPKEQYF.

The chain carries TRBV4-2 and TRBJ2-1; the D call may be TRBD1 or TRBD2 (5 bases each). The CDR3 totals 14 residues. Trimming cost V 3 bases and J 7 bases, with 13 bases left between them. CDR1 and CDR2 (germline): LGHNA, YNFKEQ. CDR3 sequence: CASSQPGRRNEQFF. The CDR3 region has the DNA TGTGCCAGCAGCCAGCCGGGACGCCGAAATGAGCAGTTCTTC.

This clonotype was seen only a few times. The V and J genes are TRBV4-2 and TRBJ2-7; TRBD1 is a possible D gene (5 bases). This CDR3 is built from 14 residues. The germline V gene has CDR1 LGHNA and CDR2 YNFKEQ. V shed 1 base and J shed 0 bases, with 7 bases lying between them. Here the CDR3 DNA reads TGTGCCAGCAGCCAAGGACAGCGCTCCTACGAGCAGTACTTC. Translating it yields CASSQGQRSYEQYF.

This clonotype has a handful of counts. This rearrangement joins TRBV28 to TRBJ1-5, with unresolved D. The germline V and J ends were trimmed by 1 base and 0 bases, with 16 bases remaining between them. CDR1 and CDR2 from the germline V gene are MDHEN and SYDVKM. The CDR3 spans 18 residues. DNA for the CDR3: TGTGCCAGCAGTTTATCCGGTACAAATTCCCTTAGCAATCAGCCCCAGCATTTT. It specifies CASSLSGTNSLSNQPQHF.